The sequence of this T cell receptor (beta chain) was determined in a study of cytotoxic CD8 clonotypes in ibrutinib-treated CLL (dated by TCRdb to the early 2020s). At the level of the whole study: The cohort included around 16 treatment-naive and some 10 relapsed/refractory patients; approximately 17 were IGHV unmutated. Partial responses were observed in approximately 24 patients and complete responses in 2; after a median follow-up of roughly 72 months, remission was maintained in 15 or so patients and progression was observed in about twelve. Response samples were obtained after a median of approximately twelve months of treatment, with a range of about 6 to 36 months. An average of approximately 260,000 productive templates and approximately 90,000 productive rearrangements was obtained per sample. Longitudinal samples were obtainable from 26 of the 86 participants in the trial. Cryopreserved peripheral blood mononuclear cells were collected at three points: before therapy, at response, and at either sustained remission or disease progression. Every sample from remission and from progressive disease was obtained while the patients were still on ibrutinib.

Each clonotype received, on average, approximately 9.9x coverage in deep resolution sequencing performed on a MiSeq, where the target depth lay between 1 in 1 million and 1 in 200,000 T cells. TCR beta libraries were generated with the immunoSEQ hsTCRB Kit. On the study's bioinformatics: ImmunoSEQ Data Assistant and ImmunoSEQ Analyzer were used for data analysis, and V, D and J genes were assigned according to IMGT definitions. Clonality was computed as one minus normalized Shannon entropy of productive rearrangement frequencies, ranging from 0 to 1. Only overrepresented clonotypes making up at least 0.05% of the repertoire of each patient were included in the public clonotype analysis. Approximately 13 age-matched healthy donor repertoires from immuneACCESS served as clonality controls. TCRdb took this table from immuneACCESS and kept in-frame rearrangements with V and J called. Such tables lack part of the clones; where checked against another copy, unresolved V genes explain under half of the gap, and the rest is unexplained. That table gives V, J and clone size, and the DNA gave D and trimming. This sample has about 68,000 clones in its table, and 70% to 90% of those were observed once. The ten largest clones add up to around 7.6% of the sample.

What the authors observed across the whole study: Public clonotypes were found to be uncommon and were observed to contract or remain stable during treatment; the increase in clonality was shown to reflect expansion of private clonotypes at ibrutinib response. Lymph node repertoires were not examined, and the timing of sampling was not matched between patients in sustained remission and those whose disease progressed. Baseline clonality exceeded that of age-matched healthy donors and correlated strongly with circulating CD8+ T-cell counts. An increase in clonality was observed at ibrutinib response, with clonality remaining stable during sustained remission and falling back toward baseline at progression.

Points on this clone: Its target antigen remains unknown. Base quality data are lacking; no much larger clone is found one base away.

Counted from cysteine to phenylalanine, this CDR3 has 12 amino acids. Only the CDR3 portion is preserved as DNA: 36 bases, with reading frame beginning at the first base. V sheds 7 bases and J sheds 3 bases, leaving 9 bases between their ends. The germline V gene gives CDR1 as SNHLY and CDR2 as FYNNEI. In the paper's terms, the time point label means: progressive disease on ibrutinib. For TCR beta library preparation, 1.5 to 2 micrograms of genomic DNA were isolated from cryopreserved PBMCs. Longitudinal blood samples from CLL patients on ibrutinib monotherapy were analyzed using high-throughput TCR beta sequencing. The patients were enrolled in a single-center, open-label phase 2 trial of ibrutinib monotherapy.

The specimen comprised PBMCs, sampled at disease progression, from a patient treated with ibrutinib. This sequence uses TRBV2 and TRBJ2-5; possibly the D gene is TRBD1, per 5 matching bases. The receptor comes from a human donor with chronic lymphocytic leukemia. The nucleotides read TGTGCCAGCAACGGCAGGGAAGAGACCCAGTACTTC. This encodes CASNGREETQYF.